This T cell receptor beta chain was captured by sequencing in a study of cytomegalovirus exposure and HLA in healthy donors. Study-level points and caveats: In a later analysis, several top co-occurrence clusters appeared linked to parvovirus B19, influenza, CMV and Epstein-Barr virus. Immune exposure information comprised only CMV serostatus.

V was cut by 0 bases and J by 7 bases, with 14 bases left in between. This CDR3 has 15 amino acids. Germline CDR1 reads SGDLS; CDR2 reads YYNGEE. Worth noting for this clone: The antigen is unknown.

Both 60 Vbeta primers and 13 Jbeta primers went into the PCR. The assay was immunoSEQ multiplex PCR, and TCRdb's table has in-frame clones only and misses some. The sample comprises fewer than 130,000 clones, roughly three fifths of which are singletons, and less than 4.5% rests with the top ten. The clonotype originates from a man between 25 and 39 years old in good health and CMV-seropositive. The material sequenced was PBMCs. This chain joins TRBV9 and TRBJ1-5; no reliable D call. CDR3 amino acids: CASSVEGLGGQPQHF. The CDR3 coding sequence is TGTGCCAGCAGCGTAGAGGGTCTAGGAGGACAGCCCCAGCATTTT. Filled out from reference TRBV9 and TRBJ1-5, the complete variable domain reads DSGVTQTPKHLITATGQRVTLRCSPRSGDLSVYWYQQSLDQGLQFLIQYYNGEERAKGNILERFSAQQFPDLHSELNLSSLELGDSALYFCASSVEGLGGQPQHFGDGTRLSIL.